This is a list of T cell receptor beta chains from one sample in a study of T cell repertoires in cytomegalovirus infection. One entry per CDR3 protein results from TCRdb running MiXCR on the reads. The repertoire holds some 940,000 distinct CDR3 sequences, with 25% to 40% as singletons. Antigens of these TCRs are unknown. The sequencing here drew on cultured CD8+ T cells from PBMCs, taken from culture after CMV antigen stimulation. The receptors come from a human donor in good health (CMV status not recorded). Some clones in this sample may be carry-over from other donors' samples. CDR3s include the opening cysteine and the closing phenylalanine or tryptophan. The order of the fields is D gene, J gene, V gene, clone size, CDR3 protein, CDR3 DNA. D genes are given only for firm matches. Not all rows give a size; the values are once, few, many and, for expanded clones, a class.

d_gene: -
j_gene: TRBJ1-4
v_gene: TRBV5-8
abundance: -
CDR3aa: CATGGEKLFF
CDR3nt: TGTGCCACTGGGGGGGAGAAACTGTTTTTT

d_gene: -
j_gene: TRBJ1-4
v_gene: TRBV7-9
abundance: few
CDR3aa: CASIGRVENEKLFF
CDR3nt: TGTGCCAGCATCGGACGCGTTGAGAATGAAAAACTGTTTTTT

d_gene: -
j_gene: TRBJ2-5
v_gene: TRBV20-1
abundance: -
CDR3aa: CSARDTGGRETQYF
CDR3nt: TGCAGTGCTAGAGATACGGGGGGCCGAGAGACCCAGTACTTC

d_gene: TRBD1
j_gene: TRBJ1-2
v_gene: TRBV7-9
abundance: many
CDR3aa: CASSSGGRGGYTF
CDR3nt: TGTGCCAGCAGCTCAGGGGGTCGGGGTGGCTACACCTTC

d_gene: -
j_gene: TRBJ1-2
v_gene: TRBV7-3
abundance: few
CDR3aa: CASSPPLKSEGYTF
CDR3nt: TGTGCCAGCAGCCCCCCCCTAAAGAGTGAAGGCTACACCTTC

d_gene: -
j_gene: TRBJ1-5
v_gene: TRBV12-3/TRBV12-4
abundance: -
CDR3aa: CASSSTGSGPQHF
CDR3nt: TGTGCCAGCAGTTCGACAGGTTCGGGGCCCCAGCATTTT

d_gene: TRBD1
j_gene: TRBJ1-3
v_gene: TRBV6-5
abundance: few
CDR3aa: CASRGTGIGNTIYF
CDR3nt: TGTGCCAGCCGAGGGACAGGGATCGGAAACACCATATATTTT

d_gene: TRBD2
j_gene: TRBJ2-3
v_gene: TRBV6-1
abundance: -
CDR3aa: CASTPAGGHTDTQYF
CDR3nt: TGTGCCAGCACTCCAGCGGGGGGGCACACAGATACGCAGTATTTT

d_gene: -
j_gene: TRBJ2-7
v_gene: TRBV6-1
abundance: -
CDR3aa: CASSGTSGTQSSYEQYF
CDR3nt: TGTGCCAGCAGTGGAACCTCCGGGACACAAAGCTCCTACGAGCAGTACTTC

d_gene: -
j_gene: TRBJ1-5
v_gene: TRBV6-2/TRBV6-3
abundance: -
CDR3aa: CASSSFLQGATNQPQHF
CDR3nt: TGTGCCAGCAGTTCTTTCCTACAGGGCGCCACAAATCAGCCCCAGCATTTT

d_gene: -
j_gene: TRBJ2-1
v_gene: TRBV7-9
abundance: -
CDR3aa: CASSLGGTGGQFF
CDR3nt: TGTGCCAGCAGCTTAGGGGGAACCGGGGGGCAGTTCTTC

d_gene: TRBD1
j_gene: TRBJ2-1
v_gene: TRBV20-1
abundance: -
CDR3aa: CSARGTGESYNEQFF
CDR3nt: TGCAGTGCTAGAGGGACAGGGGAGTCCTACAATGAGCAGTTCTTC

d_gene: -
j_gene: TRBJ2-7
v_gene: TRBV19
abundance: -
CDR3aa: CASSISPVSYEQYF
CDR3nt: TGTGCCAGTAGTATTTCGCCGGTTTCCTACGAGCAGTACTTC

d_gene: -
j_gene: TRBJ1-5
v_gene: TRBV6-5
abundance: -
CDR3aa: CASSGVASNQPQHF
CDR3nt: TGTGCCAGCAGTGGGGTCGCGAGCAATCAGCCCCAGCATTTT

d_gene: -
j_gene: TRBJ2-6
v_gene: TRBV10-3
abundance: -
CDR3aa: CATLLSANVLTF
CDR3nt: TGTGCCACCTTGCTGAGTGCCAACGTCCTGACTTTC

d_gene: -
j_gene: TRBJ2-7
v_gene: TRBV5-4
abundance: -
CDR3aa: CASSAGLYEQYF
CDR3nt: TGTGCCAGCAGCGCGGGCCTCTACGAGCAGTACTTC

d_gene: TRBD2
j_gene: TRBJ2-3
v_gene: TRBV6-6
abundance: -
CDR3aa: CASSLPPTSGQITDTQYF
CDR3nt: TGTGCCAGCAGTCTTCCCCCCACTAGCGGCCAAATCACAGATACGCAGTATTTT

d_gene: TRBD1
j_gene: TRBJ1-6
v_gene: TRBV7-9
abundance: few
CDR3aa: CASSLTYRGSPLHF
CDR3nt: TGTGCCAGCAGCTTAACGTACAGGGGTTCACCCCTCCACTTT

d_gene: -
j_gene: TRBJ1-2
v_gene: TRBV19
abundance: -
CDR3aa: CAGSGWGGDGYTF
CDR3nt: TGTGCCGGATCAGGGTGGGGGGGAGATGGCTACACCTTC

d_gene: -
j_gene: TRBJ2-2
v_gene: TRBV28
abundance: few
CDR3aa: CASSSSRGNTGELFF
CDR3nt: TGTGCCAGCAGTAGTAGCAGAGGAAACACCGGGGAGCTGTTTTTT

d_gene: TRBD2
j_gene: TRBJ2-2
v_gene: TRBV12-3/TRBV12-4
abundance: few
CDR3aa: CASSFWAGANTGELFF
CDR3nt: TGTGCCAGCAGTTTTTGGGCGGGGGCGAACACCGGGGAGCTGTTTTTT

d_gene: -
j_gene: TRBJ1-1
v_gene: TRBV12-3/TRBV12-4
abundance: -
CDR3aa: CASSAPRGRDTEAFF
CDR3nt: TGTGCCAGCAGCGCCCCCCGGGGGAGGGACACTGAAGCTTTCTTT